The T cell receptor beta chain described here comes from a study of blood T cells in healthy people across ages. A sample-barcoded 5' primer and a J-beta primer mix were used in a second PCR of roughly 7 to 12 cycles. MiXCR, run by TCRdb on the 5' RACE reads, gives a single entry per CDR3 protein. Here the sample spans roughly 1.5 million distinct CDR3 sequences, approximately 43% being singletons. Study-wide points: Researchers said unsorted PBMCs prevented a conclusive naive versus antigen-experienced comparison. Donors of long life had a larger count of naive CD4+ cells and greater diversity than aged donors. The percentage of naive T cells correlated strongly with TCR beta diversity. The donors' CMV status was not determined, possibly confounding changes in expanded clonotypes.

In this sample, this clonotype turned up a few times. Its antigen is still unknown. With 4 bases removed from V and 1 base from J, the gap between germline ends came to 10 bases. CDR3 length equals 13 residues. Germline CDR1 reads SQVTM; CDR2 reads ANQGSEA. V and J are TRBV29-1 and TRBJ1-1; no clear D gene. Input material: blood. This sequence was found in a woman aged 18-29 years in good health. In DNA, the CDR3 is TGCAGCGTTGTTCCAGGTACGAACACTGAAGCTTTCTTT. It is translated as CSVVPGTNTEAFF.